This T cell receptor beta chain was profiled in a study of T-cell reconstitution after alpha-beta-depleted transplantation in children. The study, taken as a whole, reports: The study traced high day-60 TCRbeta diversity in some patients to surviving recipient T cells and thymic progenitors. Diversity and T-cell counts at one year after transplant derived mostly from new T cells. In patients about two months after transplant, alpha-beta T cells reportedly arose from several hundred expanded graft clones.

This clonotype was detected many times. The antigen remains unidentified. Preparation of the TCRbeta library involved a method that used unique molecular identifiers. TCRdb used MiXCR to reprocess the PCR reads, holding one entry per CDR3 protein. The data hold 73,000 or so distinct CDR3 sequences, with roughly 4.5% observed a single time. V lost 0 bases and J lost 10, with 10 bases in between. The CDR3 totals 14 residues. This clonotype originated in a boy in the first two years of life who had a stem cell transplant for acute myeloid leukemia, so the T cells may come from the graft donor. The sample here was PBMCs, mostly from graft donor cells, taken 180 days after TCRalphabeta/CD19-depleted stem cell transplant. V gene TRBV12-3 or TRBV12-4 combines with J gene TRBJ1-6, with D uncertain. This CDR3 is CASSLAGSPSPLHF. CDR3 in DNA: TGTGCCAGCAGTTTAGCGGGTTCCCCCTCACCCCTCCACTTT.